This TCR beta chain was identified in a study of regulatory T cells in long-lasting Graves disease. Study results and limitations: Possibly, accuracy suffered from the small sample size.

Trimming removed 5 bases from V and 4 bases from J, with 9 bases in between. This CDR3 has 12 residues. Germline V gives CDR1 MNHEY, CDR2 SVGEGT. Worth noting for this clonotype: Its cognate antigen is unknown. The CDR3 ends on some other residue instead of the conserved phenylalanine or tryptophan, so this is likely a read error.

Arm-PCR of CDR3 regions and iRepertoire HTBI primers were used to build TCR beta libraries. Per the original data handling: Samples collectively showed some 60 TRBV and roughly 15 TRBJ segments. TCRdb processed the multiplex PCR reads anew with MiXCR; each CDR3 protein has one entry. What appears here as the V and J calls and clone size reflects TCRdb's work, not the paper's. The profile shows about 540,000 distinct CDR3 sequences, about 13% of them singletons. Described time point: newly diagnosed GD, antithyroid drugs for less than 3 months. Following extraction of RNA from PBMCs, that RNA was used to make the TCR library. In addition, the sample was reused for a study of T cells in Graves' hyperthyroidism and ophthalmopathy.

The clonotype was recovered from a man aged 25 to 45 with Graves disease. The chain combines TRBV6-2 or TRBV6-3 with TRBJ2-7; the D call may be TRBD1 or TRBD2 (5 bases each). Here the sequenced sample was peripheral blood mononuclear cells (PBMCs), taken at new diagnosis, from a patient treated with antithyroid drugs. The CDR3 nucleotides read TGTGCCAGCAGTCCAGGGAGTTACGAGCAGTACCTC. This gives the protein CASSPGSYEQYL.